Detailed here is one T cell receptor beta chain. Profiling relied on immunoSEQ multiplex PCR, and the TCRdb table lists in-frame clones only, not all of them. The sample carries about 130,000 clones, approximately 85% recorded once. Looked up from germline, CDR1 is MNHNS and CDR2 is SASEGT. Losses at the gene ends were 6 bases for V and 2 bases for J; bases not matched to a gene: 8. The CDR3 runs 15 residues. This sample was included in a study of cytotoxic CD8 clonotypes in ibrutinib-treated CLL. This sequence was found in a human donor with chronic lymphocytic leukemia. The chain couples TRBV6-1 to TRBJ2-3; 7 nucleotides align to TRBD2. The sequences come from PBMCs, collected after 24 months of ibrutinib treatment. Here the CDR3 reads CASSGGGRHTDTQYF. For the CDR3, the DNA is TGTGCCAGCAGCGGCGGGGGTCGCCACACAGATACGCAGTATTTT.